A selection of T cell receptor beta chains follows, all from one sample in a study of shared clonotypes between healthy human individuals. TCRdb's table, derived via immunoSEQ multiplex PCR, lists solely in-frame clones and lacks some. This table has 2 million to 3 million clones, approximately 93% appearing once. The sequenced sample consisted of naive CD4+ T cells from PBMCs. The receptor source for this set is a man aged 18 to 30 in good health. Some clones in this sample may be carry-over from other donors' samples. CDR3s include the opening cysteine and the closing phenylalanine or tryptophan. D genes are given only for firm matches. Clone size, where shown, is once, few, many, or a class for clones that have expanded.

TRBJ1-3 | TRBV4-3 | . | . | CASGTWGGNTIYF | TGCGCCAGCGGGACCTGGGGAGGAAACACCATATATTTT
TRBJ2-3 | TRBV5-1 | . | TRBD2 | CASTGLAGVSDTQYF | TGCGCCAGCACCGGACTAGCGGGAGTGTCAGATACGCAGTATTTT
TRBJ2-6 | TRBV6-1 | . | . | CASSAQGYSGANVLTF | TGTGCCAGCAGTGCCCAGGGGTACTCCGGGGCCAACGTCCTGACTTTC
TRBJ2-5 | TRBV6-1 | . | . | CASRDTGTETQYF | TGTGCCAGCAGGGATACAGGGACGGAGACCCAGTACTTC
TRBJ2-3 | TRBV2 | . | TRBD1 | CASSEGGTGGDTQYF | TGTGCCAGCAGTGAAGGAGGGACAGGGGGGGATACGCAGTATTTT
TRBJ2-7 | TRBV6-5 | . | . | CASSPPGIGEQYF | TGTGCCAGCAGCCCTCCCGGGATCGGTGAGCAGTACTTC
TRBJ2-1 | TRBV30 | . | TRBD1 | CAWRSRTGGVNEQFF | TGTGCCTGGAGGAGTCGGACAGGGGGCGTCAATGAGCAGTTCTTC
TRBJ1-2 | TRBV6-6 | . | . | CASSYSLGVGNGYTF | TGTGCCAGCAGTTACTCGTTGGGGGTAGGCAATGGCTACACCTTC
TRBJ2-1 | TRBV27 | . | TRBD2 | CASKDPGLAGVNEQFF | TGTGCCAGCAAGGATCCGGGACTAGCGGGAGTCAATGAGCAGTTCTTC
TRBJ2-3 | TRBV9 | . | TRBD2 | CASSGMWTSGSTDTQYF | TGTGCCAGCAGCGGGATGTGGACTAGCGGGAGCACAGATACGCAGTATTTT
TRBJ1-1 | TRBV7-9 | . | . | CASSLTQGTEAFF | TGTGCCAGCAGCTTAACACAGGGCACTGAAGCTTTCTTT
TRBJ2-7 | TRBV6-5 | . | TRBD2 | CASTLGGGGSYEQYF | TGTGCCAGCACCCTAGGCGGGGGTGGGTCCTACGAGCAGTACTTC
TRBJ2-5 | TRBV5-1 | once | . | CASSGVRDQETQYF | TGCGCCAGCTCTGGGGTCCGGGACCAAGAGACCCAGTACTTC
TRBJ2-1 | TRBV4-1 | . | TRBD2 | CASSPIQREGWGNEQFF | TGCGCCAGCAGCCCTATACAGCGGGAGGGGTGGGGTAATGAGCAGTTCTTC
TRBJ2-3 | TRBV5-1 | . | . | CASSSTPGRSTDTQYF | TGCGCCAGCAGCTCGACCCCAGGGCGTAGCACAGATACGCAGTATTTT
TRBJ2-2 | TRBV7-2 | . | . | CASSLGGRPGTGELFF | TGTGCCAGCAGCTTAGGTGGGAGGCCGGGCACCGGGGAGCTGTTTTTT
TRBJ2-1 | TRBV28 | . | TRBD2 | CASRTGTSGPESSYNEQFF | TGTGCCAGCAGAACCGGGACTAGCGGGCCGGAGAGCTCCTACAATGAGCAGTTCTTC
TRBJ1-6 | TRBV30 | . | TRBD1 | CAWMGQGNSPLHF | TGTGCCTGGATGGGACAGGGTAATTCACCCCTCCACTTT
TRBJ1-3 | TRBV6-5 | once | TRBD1 | CASSPGQGAGNTIYF | TGTGCCAGCAGCCCCGGACAGGGGGCTGGAAACACCATATATTTT
TRBJ1-4 | TRBV7-2 | . | TRBD1 | CASSLSGTGGEKLFF | TGTGCCAGCAGCTTATCCGGGACAGGGGGCGAAAAACTGTTTTTT
TRBJ1-1 | TRBV25-1 | . | TRBD1 | CASSRGRGRGTEAFF | TGTGCCAGCAGTAGGGGGCGGGGGCGCGGCACTGAAGCTTTCTTT
TRBJ2-1 | TRBV5-1 | . | TRBD2 | CASSWFGTSGNEQFF | TGCGCCAGCAGCTGGTTCGGGACTAGCGGCAATGAGCAGTTCTTC
TRBJ2-5 | TRBV5-1 | . | TRBD1 | CASSSKTGEGETQYF | TGCGCCAGCAGCTCAAAGACAGGGGAAGGGGAGACCCAGTACTTC
TRBJ2-7 | TRBV5-1 | . | . | CASSPQVASYEQYF | TGCGCCAGCAGCCCGCAGGTAGCCTCCTACGAGCAGTACTTC